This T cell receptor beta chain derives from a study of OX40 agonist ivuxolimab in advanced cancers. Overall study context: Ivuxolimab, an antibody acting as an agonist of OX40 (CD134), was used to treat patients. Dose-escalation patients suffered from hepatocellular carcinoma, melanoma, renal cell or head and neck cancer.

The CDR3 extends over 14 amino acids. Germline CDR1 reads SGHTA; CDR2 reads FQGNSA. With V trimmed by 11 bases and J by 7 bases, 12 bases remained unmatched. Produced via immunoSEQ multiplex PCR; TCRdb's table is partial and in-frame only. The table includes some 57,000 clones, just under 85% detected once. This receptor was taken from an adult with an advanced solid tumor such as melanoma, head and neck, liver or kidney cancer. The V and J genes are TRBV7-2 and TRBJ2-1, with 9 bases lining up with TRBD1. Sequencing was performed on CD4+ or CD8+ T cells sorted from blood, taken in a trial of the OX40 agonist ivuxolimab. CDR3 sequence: CASHRDREDNEQFF. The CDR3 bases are TGTGCCTCGCACCGGGACAGGGAGGATAATGAGCAGTTCTTC.